Below are 24 T cell receptor beta chains sequenced from a single sample in a study of radiotherapy plus CTLA-4 blockade in lung cancer. Profiled with immunoSEQ multiplex PCR; TCRdb holds only in-frame clones, not every one. The table shows tens of thousands of clones, with approximately 84% occurring only once. The sequencing here drew on peripheral blood, taken from a patient treated with radiotherapy plus ipilimumab. The source of these receptors is a human donor with non-small cell lung cancer whose response to radiotherapy plus ipilimumab could not be evaluated.

V and J are TRBV19 and TRBJ2-3; TRBD2 might be the D (6 bases). CDR1 LNHDA and CDR2 SQIVND come from the germline V gene (reference sequence). This CDR3 contains 13 residues. V was cut by 2 bases and J by 4 bases, with 7 bases left in between. The CDR3 here is CASSIIAADTQYF. CDR3 in DNA: TGTGCCAGTAGTATAATAGCGGCAGATACGCAGTATTTT.

This chain uses TRBV28 with TRBJ2-1; 9 positions agree with TRBD2. Germline CDR1 MDHEN, CDR2 SYDVKM. V was pared by 6 bases and J by 5 bases, with 8 bases of the junction left unmatched. This CDR3 comprises 15 residues. The CDR3 sequence is CASRHPGGRDNEQFF. CDR3 bases: TGTGCCAGCAGACACCCAGGCGGGAGGGACAATGAGCAGTTCTTC.

The rearrangement uses TRBV28 and TRBJ1-2; D remains unclear. Germline assignment: CDR1 MDHEN and CDR2 SYDVKM. CDR3 length equals 14 residues. V shed 2 bases and J shed 4 bases, with 11 bases lying between them. The CDR3, as DNA: TGTGCCAGCAGTTTACTCGGCGGGTCCTATGGCTACACCTTC. It specifies CASSLLGGSYGYTF.

The chain recombines TRBV11-2 with TRBJ1-2, with a possible D match to TRBD1 (6 bases). The germline V gene encodes CDR1 SGHAT and CDR2 FQNNGV. The V gene lost 1 base and the J gene lost 4 bases, with 13 bases spanning the gap. This CDR3 region has 15 residues. The chain's CDR3 is CASSLGEGVAYGYTF. The CDR3 coding sequence is TGTGCCAGCAGCTTAGGGGAGGGGGTTGCCTATGGCTACACCTTC.

V is TRBV5-4 and J is TRBJ2-7; 11 bases are a match to TRBD2. This CDR3 spans 15 amino acids. Unmatched junction bases numbered 6, after V lost 2 bases and J lost 5 bases. Germline V lookup: CDR1 SGHNT, CDR2 YYREEE (reference sequence). The CDR3 coding sequence is TGTGCCAGCAGCTTTACTAGCGGGAGTTACGACGAGCAGTACTTC. This gives the protein CASSFTSGSYDEQYF.

This clone came up a few times. The chain uses TRBV19 and TRBJ2-1; 12 positions agree with TRBD2. V gave up 0 bases and J gave up 0 bases; unmatched junction bases: 6. Germline CDR1 is LNHDA and CDR2 is SQIVND (reference sequence). This CDR3 comprises 19 residues. As DNA, the CDR3 is TGTGCCAGTAGTATAGATATGGCTAGCGGGAGGGCCTCCTACAATGAGCAGTTCTTC. Protein product: CASSIDMASGRASYNEQFF.

By proportion, this clone is medium-sized (0.01 to 0.1%). The chain carries TRBV4-1 and TRBJ2-7; TRBD2 matches 7 bases. The CDR3 consists of 14 residues. V lost 3 bases and J lost 6; bases outside the gene matches: 8. Germline V CDR1 and CDR2: MGHRA, YSYEKL. This CDR3 reads CASSQGGEGGEQYF. DNA for the CDR3: TGCGCCAGCAGCCAGGGAGGGGAGGGCGGCGAGCAGTACTTC.

CDR3 protein: CASSSHLSGSGTDTQYF. In DNA form, the CDR3 reads TGCGCCAGCAGCTCGCATCTGTCCGGGAGTGGTACAGATACGCAGTATTTT. This chain connects TRBV5-1 to TRBJ2-3; D perhaps matches TRBD2 (6 bases). Per the germline V gene, CDR1 is SGHRS and CDR2 is YFSETQ. The CDR3 runs to 17 residues. Trimming took off 3 bases at V and 3 bases at J, with 20 bases between the two ends.

V is TRBV5-1 and J is TRBJ1-5; unclear D gene. Per germline, CDR1 SGHRS and CDR2 YFSETQ. The CDR3 consists of 15 residues. The V end was cut by 0 bases, the J end by 1 base, with 8 bases between. Here the CDR3 DNA reads TGCGCCAGCAGCTTGGAGGGCGGGAGCAATCAGCCCCAGCATTTT. Protein product: CASSLEGGSNQPQHF.

This chain connects TRBV15 to TRBJ2-5, with D unresolved. The CDR3 is 15 amino acids. Germline V gene sequence: CDR1 LNHNV, CDR2 YYDKDF (reference sequence). V was trimmed by 0 bases and J by 3 bases, leaving 11 bases between them. The CDR3 DNA sequence: TGTGCCACCAGCAGAGATGCCAGGCCCGAAGAGACCCAGTACTTC. This sequence encodes CATSRDARPEETQYF.

The genes are TRBV2 and TRBJ2-5, with D perhaps matching TRBD1 (6 bases). Trimming left V 7 bases short and J 5 bases short, with 23 bases between. This CDR3 has 16 amino acids. CDR1 is SNHLY and CDR2 is FYNNEI in the germline V gene. The CDR3 is CASKPSTLQGRETQYF. As DNA, the CDR3 is TGTGCCAGCAAGCCTTCCACTTTACAGGGACGGGAGACCCAGTACTTC.

The chain has TRBV5-1 and TRBJ2-1; 11 bases map to TRBD2. Germline CDR1 and CDR2: SGHRS and YFSETQ. Trimming cost V 1 base and J 3 bases; bases outside gene matches: 9. CDR3 length: 18 residues. CDR3 region: CASSLISLAGGLYNEQFF. The CDR3 nucleotides read TGCGCCAGCAGCTTGATCTCCCTAGCGGGAGGTCTCTACAATGAGCAGTTCTTC.

The chain employs TRBV28 and TRBJ2-7, with D possibly TRBD1 on 6 matching bases. The germline CDR1 and CDR2 sequences are MDHEN and SYDVKM. The CDR3 has 12 residues. V lost 6 bases and J lost 5, with 11 bases in between. CDR3 DNA sequence: TGTGCCAGCAGCATACAGGGCCACGAGCAGTACTTC. Residues: CASSIQGHEQYF.

The chain carries TRBV7-2 and TRBJ2-2, with 12 positions matching TRBD1. The CDR3 contains 16 residues. Germline assignment: CDR1 SGHTA and CDR2 FQGNSA. Unmatched junction bases numbered 8, after V lost 5 bases and J lost 7 bases. The CDR3 region is CASSARGTGGVGELFF. DNA for the CDR3: TGTGCCAGCAGCGCGCGCGGGACAGGGGGCGTCGGGGAGCTGTTTTTT. Variable domain in full (rest from reference TRBV7-2 and TRBJ2-2): GAGVSQSPSNKVTEKGKDVELRCDPISGHTALYWYRQSLGQGLEFLIYFQGNSAPDKSGLPSDRFSAERTGGSVSTLTIQRTQQEDSAVYLCASSARGTGGVGELFFGEGSRLTVL.

A single count supports this clone. This chain connects TRBV19 to TRBJ1-1, with a weak D call TRBD1 (6 bases). There are 13 residues in the CDR3. The ends were cut back, 8 bases at V and 6 bases at J, with 16 bases in the middle. Germline CDR1 LNHDA, CDR2 SQIVND (reference sequence). This CDR3 is CASSRQDVAEAFF. CDR3 coding DNA: TGTGCCAGTTCCCGACAGGACGTAGCTGAAGCTTTCTTT.

Only a few counts were recorded for this clone. The J gene is TRBJ1-5, the V gene TRBV4-3; D possibly corresponds to TRBD1 (5 bases). Per the germline V gene, CDR1 is LGHNA and CDR2 is YSLEER. Deletions cut 0 bases from V and 2 bases from J, with 8 bases between. The CDR3 covers 15 residues. DNA of the CDR3: TGCGCCAGCAGCCAAGACAGGGCGGGCAATCAGCCCCAGCATTTT. It is translated as CASSQDRAGNQPQHF.

The chain joins TRBV28 to TRBJ2-3, with TRBD2 matching over 10 bases. Germline V gene data show CDR1 as MDHEN and CDR2 as SYDVKM. The junction had 3 bases not matched to a gene; V was cut back by 5 bases and J by 1 base. The CDR3 covers 15 residues. CDR3: CASSPGTSGTDTQYF. The CDR3 bases are TGTGCCAGCAGTCCCGGGACTAGCGGCACAGATACGCAGTATTTT.

This clone was recorded only once. The chain carries TRBV5-1 and TRBJ2-1, with 8 bases identical to TRBD2. The J segment lost 7 bases and the V segment lost 6 bases, leaving 12 bases of the junction unmatched. The CDR3 extends over 15 amino acids. CDR1 SGHRS and CDR2 YFSETQ come from the germline V gene. CDR3 amino acids: CASNPLSGSGNEQFF. The CDR3 DNA reads as TGCGCCAGCAATCCCCTCAGCGGGAGTGGTAATGAGCAGTTCTTC.

The chain is built from TRBV7-8 and TRBJ2-7; 11 nucleotides line up with TRBD2. The length of the CDR3 is 15 residues. Trimming took 5 bases from V and 3 from J; bases not matched to a gene: 6. Germline V gene lookup returns CDR1 SGHVS and CDR2 FQNEAQ. The CDR3 DNA follows: TGTGCCAGCAGCCTACTAACTAGCGGGAGCTACGAGCAGTACTTC. It is translated as CASSLLTSGSYEQYF.

The gene calls are TRBV6-4 and TRBJ2-2, with no clear D. CDR1 MRHNA and CDR2 SNTAGT come from the germline V gene. This CDR3 spans 13 amino acids. The germline V and J ends were trimmed by 5 bases and 3 bases, with 7 bases remaining between them. CDR3 nucleotide sequence: TGTGCCAGCAGTAGACAACACACCGGGGAGCTGTTTTTT. Translated: CASSRQHTGELFF.

CDR3 loop: CASSSGLAAYNEQFF. CDR3 in DNA: TGTGCCAGCAGCTCTGGACTAGCGGCATACAATGAGCAGTTCTTC. This chain links TRBV7-3 with TRBJ2-1; 10 nucleotides align to TRBD2. CDR3 length: 15 amino acids. The trim removed 4 bases at V and 4 bases at J, leaving 4 bases unmatched. Germline V gene data show CDR1 as SGHTA and CDR2 as FQGTGA. The full variable domain, its missing parts supplied by reference TRBV7-3 and TRBJ2-1, is GAGVSQTPSNKVTEKGKYVELRCDPISGHTALYWYRQSLGQGPEFLIYFQGTGAADDSGLPNDRFFAVRPEGSVSTLKIQRTERGDSAVYLCASSSGLAAYNEQFFGPGTRLTVL.

The V call is TRBV7-2, the J call TRBJ2-7, with a tentative D call TRBD2 (7 bases). Trimming took off 3 bases at V and 5 bases at J, with 20 bases between the two ends. Looked up from germline, CDR1 is SGHTA and CDR2 is FQGNSA. The CDR3 totals 16 residues. For the CDR3, the DNA is TGTGCCAGCAGCTTGAAGGGGGGGACAATTAGGCACGAGCAGTACTTC. It yields the protein CASSLKGGTIRHEQYF.

The rearrangement uses TRBV21-1 and TRBJ2-7; the table's D call of TRBD2 was not tested on the DNA. TRBV21-1 counts as a pseudogene. This CDR3 has 15 amino acids. CDR3 DNA sequence: TGTGCCAGCAGCGGGGGGGGGCCTAGCTCCTACGAGCAGTACTTC. Translation gives CASSGGGPSSYEQYF.

This chain joins TRBV30 and TRBJ1-5; 7 bases map to TRBD1. V was pared by 2 bases and J by 2 bases, with 3 bases of the junction left unmatched. The CDR3 covers 14 residues. Germline V gene lookup returns CDR1 GTSNPN and CDR2 SVGIG (reference sequence). This CDR3 reads CAWSQGVRNQPQHF. The CDR3, as DNA: TGTGCCTGGAGTCAGGGGGTTCGCAATCAGCCCCAGCATTTT.